What follows are 4 T cell receptor beta chains derived from one specimen sequenced in a study of regulatory T cells in long-lasting Graves disease. Building the TCR beta libraries relied on iRepertoire HTBI primers, and CDR3 regions underwent Arm-PCR. TCRdb reprocessed the multiplex PCR reads with MiXCR, giving one entry per CDR3 protein. The sample has 400,000 to 500,000 distinct CDR3 sequences; around 15% are singletons. Regarding time point: newly diagnosed GD, antithyroid drugs for less than 3 months. Construction of the TCR library relied on RNA isolated from PBMCs. These data were also reused for a study on T cells in Graves' hyperthyroidism and ophthalmopathy.

Specimen: peripheral blood mononuclear cells (PBMCs), collected at new diagnosis, from a patient treated with antithyroid drugs. These receptors were collected from a woman in her late teens or twenties with Graves disease.

This sequence joins TRBV7-3 and TRBJ1-3, with 8 bases matching TRBD1. The CDR3 covers 13 residues. V was clipped by 7 bases and J by 14 bases; unmatched bases: 13. Germline CDR1 is SGHTA and CDR2 is FQGTGA. The CDR3 spells CASTGAPGQALYF. CDR3 coding DNA: TGTGCCAGCACCGGAGCCCCGGGACAGGCCTTATATTTT.

The table lists this clonotype with many counts. The chain uses TRBV28 and TRBJ2-1, with 10 bases that match TRBD2. Germline V gene lookup returns CDR1 MDHEN and CDR2 SYDVKM. Trimming removed 6 bases from V and 5 bases from J; junction bases left unmatched: 7. This CDR3 spans 15 amino acids. The CDR3: CASRLRTSGDNEQFF. For the CDR3, the DNA is TGTGCCAGCAGATTAAGGACTAGCGGAGACAATGAGCAGTTCTTC.

This clonotype was counted a few times. The chain is built from TRBV20-1 and TRBJ2-2; the D is unclear. Germline V gene data show CDR1 as DFQATT and CDR2 as SNEGSKA (reference sequence). The CDR3 covers 12 residues. Trimming removed 5 bases from V and 6 bases from J, with 10 bases in between. In DNA form, the CDR3 reads TGCAGTGCTGGAGTTCATTCCGGGGAGCTGTTTTTT. Its translation: CSAGVHSGELFF.

This clonotype was counted many times. V and J are TRBV20-1 and TRBJ1-5; possible D gene TRBD1, 6 bases. V shed 6 bases and J shed 2 bases, with 20 bases lying between them. Germline V gives CDR1 DFQATT, CDR2 SNEGSKA (reference sequence). This CDR3 is 16 amino acids long. The CDR3 region has the DNA TGCAGTGCCCGGACCGTAACAGGGAAGGGCAATCAGCCCCAGCATTTT. Translating it yields CSARTVTGKGNQPQHF.